A selection of T cell receptor beta chains follows, all from one sample in a study of sequential checkpoint blockade in melanoma. The assay was immunoSEQ multiplex PCR, and TCRdb's table has in-frame clones only and misses some. This table holds under 20,000 clones, about 25% found once. The material sequenced was tumor tissue (inferred from file names), taken from a patient given nivolumab and ipilimumab in sequence. The origin of the receptors is a human donor with melanoma. Each CDR3 is given with its conserved first and last residue. The order of the fields is J gene, D gene, V gene, clone size, CDR3 length, CDR3 protein, CDR3 DNA. A D gene is named only where the DNA matches it firmly. Expanded clones are given a class, and other clones once, few, many or no size at all.

j_gene: TRBJ1-1; d_gene: -; v_gene: TRBV28; abundance: few; len: 14; CDR3aa: CASRWEGPATEAFF; CDR3nt: TGTGCCAGCAGGTGGGAAGGGCCCGCCACTGAAGCTTTCTTT
j_gene: TRBJ2-1; d_gene: TRBD2; v_gene: TRBV5-1; abundance: -; len: 17; CDR3aa: CASSLVTSGNSYNEQFF; CDR3nt: TGCGCCAGCAGCTTGGTTACTAGCGGGAACTCCTACAATGAGCAGTTCTTC
j_gene: TRBJ1-1; d_gene: TRBD1; v_gene: TRBV18; abundance: few; len: 14; CDR3aa: CASSQGSGNTEAFF; CDR3nt: TGTGCCAGTTCACAGGGGAGCGGGAACACTGAAGCTTTCTTT
j_gene: TRBJ2-1; d_gene: -; v_gene: TRBV9; abundance: medium-sized; len: 14; CDR3aa: CASSTHRHYNEQFF; CDR3nt: TGTGCCAGCAGCACCCACCGCCACTACAATGAGCAGTTCTTC
j_gene: TRBJ1-5; d_gene: -; v_gene: TRBV11-3; abundance: many; len: 15; CDR3aa: CASSVEGSRNQPQHF; CDR3nt: TGTGCCAGCAGCGTGGAGGGAAGCAGGAATCAGCCCCAGCATTTT
j_gene: TRBJ2-1; d_gene: -; v_gene: TRBV11-3; abundance: -; len: 19; CDR3aa: CASSPFRASEKLRMGEQFF; CDR3nt: TGTGCCAGCAGCCCGTTCCGTGCCTCCGAAAAGTTACGGATGGGTGAGCAGTTCTTC
j_gene: TRBJ2-2; d_gene: -; v_gene: TRBV11-3; abundance: few; len: 16; CDR3aa: CASSPRIRDLTGELFF; CDR3nt: TGTGCCAGCAGCCCACGAATCAGGGACCTAACCGGGGAGCTGTTTTTT
j_gene: TRBJ1-2; d_gene: -; v_gene: TRBV7-7; abundance: few; len: 14; CDR3aa: CASSLVSTIYGYTF; CDR3nt: TGTGCCAGCAGCTTAGTCTCGACCATCTATGGCTACACCTTC
j_gene: TRBJ2-2; d_gene: -; v_gene: TRBV28; abundance: few; len: 15; CDR3aa: CASSFSSTNTGELFF; CDR3nt: TGTGCCAGCAGTTTTTCGAGTACGAACACCGGGGAGCTGTTTTTT
j_gene: TRBJ2-7; d_gene: TRBD1; v_gene: TRBV6-8; abundance: -; len: 15; CDR3aa: CASSYPRTGMHEQYF; CDR3nt: TGTGCCAGCAGTTACCCACGGACAGGGATGCACGAGCAGTACTTC
j_gene: TRBJ2-7; d_gene: -; v_gene: TRBV30; abundance: few; len: 12; CDR3aa: CAWSQGSYEQYF; CDR3nt: TGTGCCTGGAGTCAGGGTTCCTACGAGCAGTACTTC
j_gene: TRBJ2-2; d_gene: -; v_gene: TRBV9; abundance: -; len: 18; CDR3aa: CASSVAQTLLANTGELFF; CDR3nt: TGTGCCAGCAGCGTAGCCCAGACTCTCCTGGCGAACACCGGGGAGCTGTTTTTT
j_gene: TRBJ2-7; d_gene: -; v_gene: TRBV19; abundance: -; len: 16; CDR3aa: CASSPFGIGLSYEQYF; CDR3nt: TGTGCCAGTAGTCCCTTCGGAATAGGGCTCTCCTACGAGCAGTACTTC
j_gene: TRBJ2-1; d_gene: TRBD2; v_gene: TRBV18; abundance: -; len: 15; CDR3aa: CASSPQRESYNEQFF; CDR3nt: TGTGCCAGCTCACCACAGCGGGAGTCCTACAATGAGCAGTTCTTC
j_gene: TRBJ2-1; d_gene: TRBD1; v_gene: TRBV11-3; abundance: few; len: 15; CDR3aa: CASRVGTGSGYEQFF; CDR3nt: TGTGCCAGCAGGGTTGGGACAGGGTCCGGCTATGAGCAGTTCTTC
j_gene: TRBJ2-7; d_gene: TRBD1; v_gene: TRBV7-1; abundance: -; len: 13; CDR3aa: CASSGTGPYEQYF; CDR3nt: TGTGCCAGCAGCGGGACAGGGCCATACGAGCAGTACTTC
j_gene: TRBJ2-3; d_gene: TRBD2; v_gene: TRBV11-3; abundance: -; len: 15; CDR3aa: CASSQVAGPTDTQYF; CDR3nt: TGTGCCAGCAGCCAAGTAGCGGGCCCAACAGATACGCAGTATTTT
j_gene: TRBJ1-2; d_gene: -; v_gene: TRBV28; abundance: few; len: 15; CDR3aa: CASSPSSTARYGYTF; CDR3nt: TGTGCCAGCAGTCCATCCTCGACAGCTCGGTATGGCTACACCTTC
j_gene: TRBJ2-5; d_gene: -; v_gene: TRBV5-8; abundance: -; len: 14; CDR3aa: CASSPGLGEETQYF; CDR3nt: TGTGCCAGCAGCCCCGGGCTAGGGGAAGAGACCCAGTACTTC
j_gene: TRBJ2-7; d_gene: TRBD1; v_gene: TRBV11-3; abundance: few; len: 14; CDR3aa: CASSFGQGWYEQYF; CDR3nt: TGTGCCAGCAGCTTCGGACAGGGGTGGTACGAGCAGTACTTC
j_gene: TRBJ1-3; d_gene: -; v_gene: TRBV5-1; abundance: -; len: 14; CDR3aa: CASSLSAGGNTIYF; CDR3nt: TGCGCCAGCAGCTTGTCAGCAGGTGGAAACACCATATATTTT
j_gene: TRBJ2-1; d_gene: -; v_gene: TRBV11-3; abundance: -; len: 15; CDR3aa: CASSFSGSNYNEQFF; CDR3nt: TGTGCCAGCAGCTTTAGCGGCTCAAACTACAATGAGCAGTTCTTC
j_gene: TRBJ1-2; d_gene: TRBD1; v_gene: TRBV6-8; abundance: -; len: 16; CDR3aa: CAISRNQRDSYYGYTF; CDR3nt: TGTGCCATCAGTCGAAATCAAAGGGACAGTTATTATGGCTACACCTTC
j_gene: TRBJ2-1; d_gene: TRBD2; v_gene: TRBV29-1; abundance: -; len: 14; CDR3aa: CSVPSLAGLNEQFF; CDR3nt: TGCAGCGTTCCCTCTCTAGCGGGGCTCAATGAGCAGTTCTTC
j_gene: TRBJ2-5; d_gene: TRBD2; v_gene: TRBV7-2; abundance: few; len: 13; CDR3aa: CASSSWSGGTQYF; CDR3nt: TGTGCCAGCAGCTCCTGGTCGGGAGGGACCCAGTACTTC
j_gene: TRBJ2-5; d_gene: -; v_gene: TRBV11-3; abundance: many; len: 17; CDR3aa: CASSSTQGRLGQETQYF; CDR3nt: TGTGCCAGCAGCTCCACCCAGGGACGCTTGGGACAAGAGACCCAGTACTTC
j_gene: TRBJ2-2; d_gene: -; v_gene: TRBV12-1; abundance: few; len: 13; CDR3aa: CASSGMGTGELFF; CDR3nt: TGTGCCAGCAGCGGGATGGGCACCGGGGAGCTGTTTTTT
j_gene: TRBJ2-3; d_gene: -; v_gene: TRBV11-3; abundance: many; len: 14; CDR3aa: CASSGAGSTDTQYF; CDR3nt: TGTGCCAGCAGCGGGGCAGGTAGCACAGATACGCAGTATTTT
j_gene: TRBJ1-4; d_gene: -; v_gene: TRBV15; abundance: -; len: 15; CDR3aa: CATSRGVRGDEKLFF; CDR3nt: TGTGCCACCAGCAGAGGGGTCCGCGGAGACGAAAAACTGTTTTTT
j_gene: TRBJ1-5; d_gene: TRBD1; v_gene: TRBV6-8; abundance: -; len: 14; CDR3aa: CASRKDRGNQPQHF; CDR3nt: TGTGCCAGCAGAAAAGACAGGGGCAATCAGCCCCAGCATTTT
j_gene: TRBJ2-1; d_gene: TRBD2; v_gene: TRBV19; abundance: -; len: 13; CDR3aa: CAPGLARYNEQFF; CDR3nt: TGTGCCCCGGGACTAGCGAGGTACAATGAGCAGTTCTTC
j_gene: TRBJ1-1; d_gene: -; v_gene: TRBV7-2; abundance: few; len: 13; CDR3aa: CASSRRGGTEAFF; CDR3nt: TGTGCCAGCAGCCGAAGGGGGGGAACTGAAGCTTTCTTT
j_gene: TRBJ2-5; d_gene: TRBD2; v_gene: TRBV11-3; abundance: -; len: 17; CDR3aa: CASSSSGLAGGQETQYF; CDR3nt: TGTGCCAGCAGCTCCTCGGGACTAGCGGGGGGGCAGGAGACCCAGTACTTC
j_gene: TRBJ2-2; d_gene: -; v_gene: TRBV5-1; abundance: -; len: 15; CDR3aa: CASSFIRARTGELFF; CDR3nt: TGCGCCAGCAGCTTCATTCGGGCCCGGACCGGGGAGCTGTTTTTT
j_gene: TRBJ1-1; d_gene: -; v_gene: TRBV29-1; abundance: few; len: 13; CDR3aa: CSVEVGSNTEAFF; CDR3nt: TGCAGCGTTGAGGTAGGCTCGAACACTGAAGCTTTCTTT
j_gene: TRBJ1-4; d_gene: TRBD1; v_gene: TRBV6-8; abundance: -; len: 14; CDR3aa: CAISAQGGNEKLFF; CDR3nt: TGTGCCATCAGTGCACAGGGGGGTAATGAAAAACTGTTTTTT
j_gene: TRBJ2-5; d_gene: -; v_gene: TRBV11-3; abundance: -; len: 15; CDR3aa: CASSFRDPTQETQYF; CDR3nt: TGTGCCAGCAGCTTTCGCGACCCGACACAAGAGACCCAGTACTTC
j_gene: TRBJ1-1; d_gene: -; v_gene: TRBV6-8; abundance: -; len: 13; CDR3aa: CASSVRMNTEAFF; CDR3nt: TGTGCCAGCAGCGTAAGAATGAACACTGAAGCTTTCTTT
j_gene: TRBJ1-6; d_gene: -; v_gene: TRBV12-5; abundance: once; len: 14; CDR3aa: CASGPTVSNSPLHF; CDR3nt: TGTGCTAGTGGTCCGACGGTTTCCAATTCACCCCTCCACTTT
j_gene: TRBJ2-1; d_gene: -; v_gene: TRBV9; abundance: -; len: 16; CDR3aa: CASSRGGGSSYNEQFF; CDR3nt: TGTGCCAGCAGCCGGGGAGGGGGGAGCTCCTACAATGAGCAGTTCTTC
j_gene: TRBJ1-1; d_gene: -; v_gene: TRBV11-3; abundance: few; len: 14; CDR3aa: CASSVPGSSTEAFF; CDR3nt: TGTGCCAGCAGCGTACCGGGGAGTAGCACTGAAGCTTTCTTT
j_gene: TRBJ2-3; d_gene: -; v_gene: TRBV5-1; abundance: -; len: 14; CDR3aa: CASSLTIRTDTQYF; CDR3nt: TGCGCCAGCAGCTTAACGATCCGCACAGATACGCAGTATTTT
j_gene: TRBJ2-7; d_gene: TRBD1; v_gene: TRBV19; abundance: -; len: 15; CDR3aa: CASRAGQGASYEQYF; CDR3nt: TGTGCCAGTAGAGCGGGACAGGGGGCCTCGTACGAGCAGTACTTC
j_gene: TRBJ1-5; d_gene: -; v_gene: TRBV19; abundance: -; len: 15; CDR3aa: CASSYSFNSNQPQHF; CDR3nt: TGTGCCAGTAGCTATTCTTTTAATAGCAATCAGCCCCAGCATTTT
j_gene: TRBJ2-2; d_gene: -; v_gene: TRBV12-5; abundance: -; len: 14; CDR3aa: CASQGGRAFGELFF; CDR3nt: TGTGCTAGTCAAGGGGGGAGGGCCTTCGGGGAGCTGTTTTTT
j_gene: TRBJ2-5; d_gene: -; v_gene: TRBV9; abundance: few; len: 14; CDR3aa: CASSVWDRQETQYF; CDR3nt: TGTGCCAGCAGCGTATGGGACCGACAGGAGACCCAGTACTTC
j_gene: TRBJ2-1; d_gene: -; v_gene: TRBV11-3; abundance: few; len: 16; CDR3aa: CASSIFGVAHYNEQFF; CDR3nt: TGTGCCAGCAGCATCTTCGGGGTAGCGCATTACAATGAGCAGTTCTTC
j_gene: TRBJ1-1; d_gene: TRBD1; v_gene: TRBV6-8; abundance: few; len: 13; CDR3aa: CASRGTGETEAFF; CDR3nt: TGTGCCAGCAGGGGGACAGGGGAAACTGAAGCTTTCTTT